This T cell receptor (beta chain) was captured by sequencing in a study of response to subunit inactivated influenza vaccine. Findings and limits, study-wide: Authors suggested that a seasonal influenza vaccination recruits few new T cells each time.

As to this clonotype: Antigen specificity is unknown.

In TCRdb, the RT-PCR reads were re-called with MiXCR into one record per CDR3 protein. Among approximately 530,000 distinct CDR3 sequences listed, roughly 13% were seen once. The CDR3 consists of 19 residues. In germline, CDR1 is LGHNA, CDR2 YNFKEQ. Trimming took 0 bases from V and 6 from J; bases not matched to a gene: 10. The sequencing used PBMCs from blood, collected roughly 46 days after vaccination. This receptor was identified in a man aged 45-65 years who received an inactivated influenza vaccine. The chain links TRBV4-2 to TRBJ2-2; 13 nucleotides line up with TRBD2. CDR3 residues: CASSQDLGRLAGGAGELFF. CDR3 bases: TGTGCCAGCAGCCAAGATCTTGGTCGACTAGCGGGGGGCGCCGGGGAGCTGTTTTTT.